This entry features one T cell receptor beta chain sequence. The data are from a study of control samples from healthy donors and cancer patients. Produced via immunoSEQ multiplex PCR; TCRdb's table is partial and in-frame only. Of 150,000 to 200,000 clones in the sample, about 94% were seen once. This CDR3 is built from 13 residues. The V end was cut by 4 bases, the J end by 3 bases, with 10 bases between. CDR1 and CDR2 (germline): LNHDA, SQIVND (reference sequence). This chain links TRBV19 with TRBJ2-7; D remains ambiguous. Sequenced input: blood. The receptor's source is a woman aged 40 to 50 in good health. The CDR3 nucleotides read TGTGCCAGTAGTAAAGGGAATCACTACGAGCAGTACTTC. As protein: CASSKGNHYEQYF.